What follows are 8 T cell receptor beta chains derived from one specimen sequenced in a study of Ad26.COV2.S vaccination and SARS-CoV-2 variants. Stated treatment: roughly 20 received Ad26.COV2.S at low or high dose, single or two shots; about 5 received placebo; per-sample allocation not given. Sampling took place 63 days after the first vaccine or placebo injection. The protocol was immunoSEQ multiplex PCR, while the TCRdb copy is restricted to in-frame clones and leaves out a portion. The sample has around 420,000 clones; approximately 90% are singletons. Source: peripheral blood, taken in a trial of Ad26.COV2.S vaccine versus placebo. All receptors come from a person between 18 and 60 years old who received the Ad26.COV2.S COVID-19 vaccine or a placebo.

The CDR3 DNA is TGTGCCAGCAGCTCGGAGTCCGGGGAGCTGTTTTTT. This encodes CASSSESGELFF. This rearrangement joins TRBV12-3 or TRBV12-4 to TRBJ2-2, with D hard to call. Trimming cost V 6 bases and J 6 bases, with 8 bases left between them. The length of the CDR3 is 12 residues.

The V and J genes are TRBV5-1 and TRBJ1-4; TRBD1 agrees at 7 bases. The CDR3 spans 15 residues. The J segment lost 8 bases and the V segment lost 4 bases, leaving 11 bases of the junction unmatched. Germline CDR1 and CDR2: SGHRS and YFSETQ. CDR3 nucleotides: TGCGCCAGCAGCCGTAGACAGGGTGCGAACGAAAAACTGTTTTTT. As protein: CASSRRQGANEKLFF.

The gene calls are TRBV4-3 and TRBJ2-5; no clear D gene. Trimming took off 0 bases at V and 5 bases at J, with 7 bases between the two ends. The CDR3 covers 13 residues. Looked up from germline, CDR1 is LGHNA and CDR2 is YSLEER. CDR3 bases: TGCGCCAGCAGCCAAGATCTCTGGGAGACCCAGTACTTC. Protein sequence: CASSQDLWETQYF.

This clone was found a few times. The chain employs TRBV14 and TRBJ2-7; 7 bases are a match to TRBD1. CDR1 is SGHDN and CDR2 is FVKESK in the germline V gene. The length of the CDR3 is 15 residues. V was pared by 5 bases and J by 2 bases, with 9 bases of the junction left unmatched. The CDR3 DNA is TGTGCCAGCAGCTCGACCGGGACAGTGGCCTACGAGCAGTACTTC. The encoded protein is CASSSTGTVAYEQYF.

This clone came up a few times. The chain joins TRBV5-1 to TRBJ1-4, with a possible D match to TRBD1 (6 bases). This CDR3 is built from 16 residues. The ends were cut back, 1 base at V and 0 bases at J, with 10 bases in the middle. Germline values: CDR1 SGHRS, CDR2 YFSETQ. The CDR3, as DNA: TGCGCCAGCAGCTTGTCAGGGGACTCAACTAATGAAAAACTGTTTTTT. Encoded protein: CASSLSGDSTNEKLFF.

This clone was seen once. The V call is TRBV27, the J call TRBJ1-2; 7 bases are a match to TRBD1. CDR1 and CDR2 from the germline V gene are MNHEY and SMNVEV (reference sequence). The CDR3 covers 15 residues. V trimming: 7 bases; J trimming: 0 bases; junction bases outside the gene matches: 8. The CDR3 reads CASKQTGNSNYGYTF. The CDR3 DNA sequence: TGTGCCAGCAAGCAGACAGGGAACTCTAACTATGGCTACACCTTC.

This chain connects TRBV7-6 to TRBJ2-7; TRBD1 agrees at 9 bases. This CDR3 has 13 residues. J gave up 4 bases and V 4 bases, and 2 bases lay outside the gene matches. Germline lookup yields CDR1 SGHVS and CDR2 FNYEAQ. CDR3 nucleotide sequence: TGTGCCAGCAGCTACGGGACAGGGTACGAGCAGTACTTC. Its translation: CASSYGTGYEQYF.

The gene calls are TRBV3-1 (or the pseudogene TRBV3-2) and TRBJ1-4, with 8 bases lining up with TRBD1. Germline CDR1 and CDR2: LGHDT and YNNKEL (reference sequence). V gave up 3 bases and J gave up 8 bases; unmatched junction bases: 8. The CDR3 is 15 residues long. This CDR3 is CASSQEGQAYEKLFF. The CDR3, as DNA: TGTGCCAGCAGCCAGGAGGGACAGGCATACGAAAAACTGTTTTTT.